These T cell receptor beta chains were read from a single sample in a study of blood T cells in healthy people across ages. MiXCR, applied by TCRdb to the 5' RACE reads, yields one record per CDR3 protein. The table records some 1,000,000 distinct CDR3 sequences, 20% to 25% of them present only once. Another study also made use of these data, one on T cells of mothers and their children.

The sample taken for sequencing was blood. These receptor sequences come from a girl aged 2 to 10 in good health. Each CDR3 is given with its conserved first and last residue. D genes are given only for firm matches. Clone size appears in some rows only: once, few, many, or a class for an expanded clone.

>TRBV12-3/TRBV12-4|few|.|TRBJ2-3
CASSFTGGRDTQYF
TGTGCCAGCAGTTTCACCGGGGGCAGAGATACGCAGTATTTT
>TRBV20-1|.|.|TRBJ2-7
CSAPTRGLGNYEQYF
TGCAGTGCTCCCACCCGGGGGTTAGGCAACTACGAGCAGTACTTC
>TRBV11-2|few|.|TRBJ2-1
CASTLPGLNNEQFF
TGTGCCAGCACCCTCCCGGGACTCAACAATGAGCAGTTCTTC
>TRBV21-1|few|.|TRBJ2-7
CASSKDGSYEQYF
TGTGCCAGCAGCAAAGATGGCAGTTACGAGCAGTACTTC
>TRBV20-1|few|.|TRBJ2-5
CSARDLSPKETQYF
TGCAGTGCTAGAGATCTTAGCCCCAAAGAGACCCAGTACTTC
>TRBV6-1|.|.|TRBJ2-1
CASRALSGSLYNEQFF
TGTGCCAGCAGGGCCTTAAGTGGGTCTCTCTACAATGAGCAGTTCTTC
>TRBV4-1|few|TRBD2|TRBJ2-5
CASSQPGLEETQYF
TGCGCCAGCAGCCAACCGGGACTAGAAGAGACCCAGTACTTC
>TRBV20-1|.|.|TRBJ2-5
CSAPHYPNQQETQYF
TGCAGTGCCCCTCACTACCCTAACCAACAAGAGACCCAGTACTTC
>TRBV6-6|.|.|TRBJ2-6
CASSYAEGLGANVLTF
TGTGCCAGCAGTTACGCAGAAGGGTTAGGGGCCAACGTCCTGACTTTC
>TRBV12-3/TRBV12-4|.|TRBD1|TRBJ2-1
CASSNRGIYYNEQFF
TGTGCCAGCAGTAACAGGGGGATCTACTACAATGAGCAGTTCTTC
>TRBV12-3/TRBV12-4|.|TRBD2|TRBJ2-3
CASSEGLTGTQYF
TGTGCCAGCAGTGAGGGACTAACGGGTACGCAGTATTTT
>TRBV2|.|.|TRBJ2-7
CASSGLQYEQYF
TGTGCCAGCAGTGGTCTCCAGTACGAGCAGTACTTC
>TRBV7-6|.|.|TRBJ2-2
CASSLAIGTGELFF
TGTGCCAGCAGCTTAGCGATTGGGACCGGGGAGCTGTTTTTT
>TRBV7-9|many|.|TRBJ1-4
CASSLFSNNEKLFF
TGTGCCAGCAGCTTGTTCTCTAACAATGAAAAACTGTTTTTT
>TRBV10-3|few|.|TRBJ2-3
CAISGSGDSTDTQYF
TGTGCCATCAGTGGTTCCGGGGACAGCACAGATACGCAGTATTTT
>TRBV29-1|.|.|TRBJ2-1
CSVDEIGSVGFF
TGCAGCGTTGATGAAATAGGATCCGTCGGGTTCTTC
>TRBV6-1|.|.|TRBJ2-7
CASSELREKQYF
TGTGCCAGCAGTGAATTGCGTGAGAAGCAGTACTTC
>TRBV5-1|.|.|TRBJ1-1
CASSLWGALNTEAFF
TGCGCCAGCAGCTTGTGGGGGGCCCTCAACACTGAAGCTTTCTTT
>TRBV5-1|few|TRBD2|TRBJ2-7
CASSSSTSLYEQYF
TGCGCCAGCAGCTCCTCGACTAGCCTCTACGAGCAGTACTTC
>TRBV28|few|.|TRBJ2-7
CASSLIGEQYF
TGTGCCAGCAGTTTAATTGGCGAGCAGTACTTC
>TRBV7-9|.|.|TRBJ1-1
CASSLVCRPEAFF
TGTGCCAGCAGCTTAGTATGCAGGCCTGAAGCTTTCTTT
>TRBV29-1|.|.|TRBJ2-3
CSVEAGGPDTQYF
TGCAGCGTTGAAGCGGGGGGCCCAGATACGCAGTATTTT
>TRBV5-1|few|.|TRBJ2-5
CASSLDRNQETQYF
TGCGCCAGCAGCTTGGACAGGAACCAAGAGACCCAGTACTTC
>TRBV3-1|.|TRBD1|TRBJ2-7
CASSQVPQGPYEQYF
TGTGCCAGCAGCCAAGTGCCACAGGGGCCCTACGAGCAGTACTTC
>TRBV7-9|.|.|TRBJ1-2
CASSPWGEWNYGYTF
TGTGCCAGCAGCCCTTGGGGAGAATGGAACTATGGCTACACCTTC
>TRBV5-5|.|.|TRBJ1-2
CASSLEQNLYGYTF
TGTGCCAGCAGCCTAGAACAAAACCTCTATGGCTACACCTTC
>TRBV28|few|.|TRBJ2-4
CASSLSVRNIQYF
TGTGCCAGCAGTTTATCAGTACGGAACATTCAGTACTTC
>TRBV5-1|.|TRBD2|TRBJ2-5
CASTTSGGYQETQYF
TGCGCCAGCACGACTAGCGGGGGGTACCAAGAGACCCAGTACTTC
>TRBV20-1|.|TRBD2|TRBJ2-7
CSAPNSGITSEQYF
TGCAGTGCCCCTAATAGCGGGATCACGAGCGAGCAGTACTTC
>TRBV13|.|.|TRBJ2-5
CASSFFPGQETQYF
TGTGCCAGCAGCTTTTTTCCCGGCCAAGAGACCCAGTACTTC
>TRBV7-9|few|TRBD1|TRBJ2-7
CASTYTGARGYEQYF
TGTGCCAGCACCTACACAGGGGCGAGGGGCTACGAGCAGTACTTC